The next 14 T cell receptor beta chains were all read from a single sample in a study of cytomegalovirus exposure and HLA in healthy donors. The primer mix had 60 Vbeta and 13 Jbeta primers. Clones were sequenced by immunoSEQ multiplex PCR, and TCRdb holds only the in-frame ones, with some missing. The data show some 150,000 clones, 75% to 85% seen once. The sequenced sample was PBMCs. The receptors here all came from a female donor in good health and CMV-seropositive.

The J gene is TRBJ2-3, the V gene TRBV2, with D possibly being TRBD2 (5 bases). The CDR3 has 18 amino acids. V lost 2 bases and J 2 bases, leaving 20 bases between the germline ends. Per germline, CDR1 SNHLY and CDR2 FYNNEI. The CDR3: CASSEFRASRHSTDTQYF. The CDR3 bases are TGTGCCAGCAGTGAATTTCGGGCTAGCCGACACTCCACAGATACGCAGTATTTT.

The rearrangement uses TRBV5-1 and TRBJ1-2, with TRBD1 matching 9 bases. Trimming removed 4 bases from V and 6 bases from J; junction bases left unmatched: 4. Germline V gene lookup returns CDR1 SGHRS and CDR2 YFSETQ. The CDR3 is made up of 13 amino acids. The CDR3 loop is CASSIGQGNGYTF. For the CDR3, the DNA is TGCGCCAGCAGCATCGGACAGGGGAATGGCTACACCTTC.

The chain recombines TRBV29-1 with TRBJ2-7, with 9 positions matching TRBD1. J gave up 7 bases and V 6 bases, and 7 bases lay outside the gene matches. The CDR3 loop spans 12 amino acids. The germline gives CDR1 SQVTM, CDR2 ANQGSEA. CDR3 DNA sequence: TGCAGCGTCTCACAGGGGGCGGGTGAGCAGTACTTC. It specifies CSVSQGAGEQYF.

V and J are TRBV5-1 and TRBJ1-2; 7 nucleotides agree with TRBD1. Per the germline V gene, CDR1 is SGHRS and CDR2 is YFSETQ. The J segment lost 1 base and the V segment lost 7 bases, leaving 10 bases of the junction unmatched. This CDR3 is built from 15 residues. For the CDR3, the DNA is TGCGCCAGCGGTCCTACCGGGACAGATAACTATGGCTACACCTTC. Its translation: CASGPTGTDNYGYTF.

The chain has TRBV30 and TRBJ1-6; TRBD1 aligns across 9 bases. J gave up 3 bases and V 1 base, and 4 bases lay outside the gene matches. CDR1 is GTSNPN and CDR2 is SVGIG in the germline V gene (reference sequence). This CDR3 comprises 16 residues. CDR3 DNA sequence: TGTGCCTGGAGTGAGGGGGGACAGGGCTATAATTCACCCCTCCACTTT. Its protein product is CAWSEGGQGYNSPLHF. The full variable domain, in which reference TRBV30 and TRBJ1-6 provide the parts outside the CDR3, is SQTIHQWPATLVQPVGSPLSLECTVEGTSNPNLYWYRQAAGRGLQLLFYSVGIGQISSEVPQNLSASRPQDRQFILSSKKLLLSDSGFYLCAWSEGGQGYNSPLHFGNGTRLTVT.

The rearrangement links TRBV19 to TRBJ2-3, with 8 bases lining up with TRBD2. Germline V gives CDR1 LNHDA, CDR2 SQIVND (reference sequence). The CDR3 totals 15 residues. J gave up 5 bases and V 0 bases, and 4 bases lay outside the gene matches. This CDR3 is CASSIDLAGGDTQYF. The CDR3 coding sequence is TGTGCCAGTAGTATAGACCTAGCGGGCGGAGATACGCAGTATTTT. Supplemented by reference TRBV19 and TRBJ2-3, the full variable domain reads DGGITQSPKYLFRKEGQNVTLSCEQNLNHDAMYWYRQDPGQGLRLIYYSQIVNDFQKGDIAEGYSVSREKKESFPLTVTSAQKNPTAFYLCASSIDLAGGDTQYFGPGTRLTVL.

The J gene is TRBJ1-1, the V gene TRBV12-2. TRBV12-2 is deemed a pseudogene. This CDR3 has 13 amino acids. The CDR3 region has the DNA TGTGCAGCTGGGGCTTTAGCGGACACTGAAGCTTTCTTT. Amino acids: CAAGALADTEAFF.

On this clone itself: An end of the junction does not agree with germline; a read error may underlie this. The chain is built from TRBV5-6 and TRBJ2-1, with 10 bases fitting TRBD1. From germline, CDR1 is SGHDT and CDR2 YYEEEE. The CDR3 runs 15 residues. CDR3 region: CASSLDRGVYNEQFF. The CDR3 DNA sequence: TGTGCCAGCAGTTTGGACAGGGGGGTATACAATGAGCAGTTCTTC.

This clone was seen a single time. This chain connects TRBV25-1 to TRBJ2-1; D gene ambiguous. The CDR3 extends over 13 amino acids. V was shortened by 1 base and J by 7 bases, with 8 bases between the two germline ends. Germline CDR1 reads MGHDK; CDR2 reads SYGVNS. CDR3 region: CASSEFLANEQFF. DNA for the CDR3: TGTGCCAGCAGTGAATTTTTGGCAAATGAGCAGTTCTTC.

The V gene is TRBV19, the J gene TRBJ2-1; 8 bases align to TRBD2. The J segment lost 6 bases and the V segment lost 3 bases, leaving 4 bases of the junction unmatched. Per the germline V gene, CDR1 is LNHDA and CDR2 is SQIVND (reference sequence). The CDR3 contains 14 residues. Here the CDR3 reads CASSIPGRVNEQFF. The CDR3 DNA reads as TGTGCCAGTAGTATTCCCGGGAGGGTCAATGAGCAGTTCTTC.

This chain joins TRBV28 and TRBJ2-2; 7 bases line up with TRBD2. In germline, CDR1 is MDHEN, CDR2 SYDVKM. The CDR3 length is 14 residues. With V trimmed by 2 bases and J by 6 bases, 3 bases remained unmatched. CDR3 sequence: CASSLAGVAGELFF. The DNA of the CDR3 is TGTGCCAGCAGTTTAGCGGGGGTGGCCGGGGAGCTGTTTTTT.

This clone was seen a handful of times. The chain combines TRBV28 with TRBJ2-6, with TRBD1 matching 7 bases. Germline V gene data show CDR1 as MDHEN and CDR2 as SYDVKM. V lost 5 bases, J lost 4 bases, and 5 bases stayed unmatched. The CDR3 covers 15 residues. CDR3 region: CASSKGTAGANVLTF. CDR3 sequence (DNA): TGTGCCAGCAGTAAAGGGACAGCCGGGGCCAACGTCCTGACTTTC.

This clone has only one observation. CDR3 in amino acids: CAWSQGITEAFF. The DNA of the CDR3 is TGTGCCTGGAGTCAGGGTATCACTGAAGCTTTCTTT. The V gene is TRBV30, the J gene TRBJ1-1, with a weak D call TRBD1 (5 bases). This CDR3 region has 12 residues. Germline-derived CDR1 and CDR2 are GTSNPN and SVGIG (reference sequence). Between the trimmed V and J ends, which lost 2 bases and 4 bases, there was a span of 8 bases.

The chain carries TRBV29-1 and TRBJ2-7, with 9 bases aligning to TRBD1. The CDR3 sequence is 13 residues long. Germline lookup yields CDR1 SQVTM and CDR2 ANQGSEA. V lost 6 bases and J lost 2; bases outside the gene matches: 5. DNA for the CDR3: TGCAGCGTGCTGGACAGGGGTACCTACGAGCAGTACTTC. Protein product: CSVLDRGTYEQYF.